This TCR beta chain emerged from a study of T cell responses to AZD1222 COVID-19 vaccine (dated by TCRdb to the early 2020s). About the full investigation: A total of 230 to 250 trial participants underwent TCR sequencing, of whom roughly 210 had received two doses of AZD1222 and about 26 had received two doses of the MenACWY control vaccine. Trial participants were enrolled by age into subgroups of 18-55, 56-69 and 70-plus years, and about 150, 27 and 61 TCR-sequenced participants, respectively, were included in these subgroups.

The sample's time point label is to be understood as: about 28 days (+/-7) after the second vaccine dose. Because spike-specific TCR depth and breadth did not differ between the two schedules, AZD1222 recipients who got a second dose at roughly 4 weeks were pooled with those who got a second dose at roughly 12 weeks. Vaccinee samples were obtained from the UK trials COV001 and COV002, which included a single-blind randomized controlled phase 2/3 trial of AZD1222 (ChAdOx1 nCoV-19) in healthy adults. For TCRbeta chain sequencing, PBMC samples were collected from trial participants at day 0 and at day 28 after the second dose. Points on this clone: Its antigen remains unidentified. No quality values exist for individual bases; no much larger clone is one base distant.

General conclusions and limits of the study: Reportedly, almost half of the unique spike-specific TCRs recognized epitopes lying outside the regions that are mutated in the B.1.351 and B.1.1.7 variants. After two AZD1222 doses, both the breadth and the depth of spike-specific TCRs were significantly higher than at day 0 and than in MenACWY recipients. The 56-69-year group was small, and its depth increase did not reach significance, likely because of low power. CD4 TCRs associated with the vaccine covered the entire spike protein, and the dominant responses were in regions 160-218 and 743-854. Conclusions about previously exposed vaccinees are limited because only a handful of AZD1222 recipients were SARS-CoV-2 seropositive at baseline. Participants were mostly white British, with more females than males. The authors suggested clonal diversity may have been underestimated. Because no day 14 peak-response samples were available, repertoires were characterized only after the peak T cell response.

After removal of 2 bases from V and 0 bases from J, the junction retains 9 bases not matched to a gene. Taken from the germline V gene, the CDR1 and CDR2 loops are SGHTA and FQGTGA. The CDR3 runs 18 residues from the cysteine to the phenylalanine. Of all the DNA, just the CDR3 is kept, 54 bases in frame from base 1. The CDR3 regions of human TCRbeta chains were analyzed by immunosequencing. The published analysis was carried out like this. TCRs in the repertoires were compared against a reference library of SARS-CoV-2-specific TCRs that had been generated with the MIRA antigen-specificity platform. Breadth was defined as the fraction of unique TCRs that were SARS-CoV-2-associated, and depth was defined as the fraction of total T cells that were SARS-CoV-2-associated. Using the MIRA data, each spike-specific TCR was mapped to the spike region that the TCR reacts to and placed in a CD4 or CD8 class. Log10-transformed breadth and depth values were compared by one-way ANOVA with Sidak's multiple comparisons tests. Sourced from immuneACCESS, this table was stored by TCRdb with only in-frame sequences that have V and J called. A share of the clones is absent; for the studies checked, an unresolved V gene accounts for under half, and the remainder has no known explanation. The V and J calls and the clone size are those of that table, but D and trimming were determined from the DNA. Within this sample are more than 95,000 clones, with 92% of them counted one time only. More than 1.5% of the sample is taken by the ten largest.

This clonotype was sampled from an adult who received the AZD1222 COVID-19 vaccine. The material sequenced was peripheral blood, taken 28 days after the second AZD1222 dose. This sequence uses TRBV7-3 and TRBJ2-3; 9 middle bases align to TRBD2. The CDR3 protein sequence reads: CASSLWGSSGISTDTQYF. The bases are TGTGCCAGCAGCTTATGGGGGTCTAGCGGGATTAGCACAGATACGCAGTATTTT.